This T cell receptor (beta chain) emerged from a study of T cells in Graves' hyperthyroidism and ophthalmopathy. Study-level background: At initial diagnosis, before any treatment had begun, peripheral blood was obtained.

CDR3 length equals 15 residues. Germline lookup yields CDR1 WSHSY and CDR2 SAAADI. The ends were cut back, 2 bases at V and 2 bases at J, with 11 bases in the middle. This clonotype was seen at least ten times. Its matching antigen is unknown. Researchers took RNA transcripts and amplified the TCR beta CDR3 regions from them. Initially, a first-round RT-PCR of the TCR CDR3 employed the HTBI primer set. TCRdb passed the multiplex PCR reads through MiXCR, listing each CDR3 protein once. The sample includes hundreds of thousands of distinct CDR3 sequences, approximately 14% seen only once; the top ten take approximately 14%. Study findings and constraints: Ophthalmopathy was told apart from stable hyperthyroidism by a 13 V-J model.

Researchers barred patients who had uncontrolled infection, other autoimmune disease, pregnancy or lactation. The sequence was collected from a woman between 18 and 29 years old with Graves' hyperthyroidism. The sequencing sample was made of blood. The chain recombines TRBV10-2 with TRBJ2-3; maybe TRBD1 (5 bases). CDR3 nucleotides: TGCGCCAGCAGTGAGATGGACACCTTCACAGATACGCAGTATTTT. Translated: CASSEMDTFTDTQYF.